This TCR beta chain was observed in a study of blood T cells in healthy people across ages. The second PCR ran about 6 to 11 cycles with a sample-barcoded 5' primer and J-beta primers. One entry per CDR3 protein, called by TCRdb with MiXCR from the 5' RACE reads. The sample consists of 1.4 million to 1.5 million distinct CDR3 sequences, approximately 40% of them appearing once. This CDR3 has 16 amino acids. The germline CDR1 and CDR2 sequences are MGHRA and YSYEKL. With regard to this clonotype: Possible read error: a much larger clone is one base away.

The sequence was obtained from a woman between 18 and 29 years old in good health. Sequencing used blood. V is TRBV4-1 and J is TRBJ2-3; 8 bases agree with TRBD2. The CDR3 DNA sequence: TGCGCCAGCGGCCAAGATCGTAGCGGGACCACAGATACGCAGTATTTT. It encodes CASGQDRSGTTDTQYF.